Listed below are T cell receptor beta chains from one sample, sequenced in a study of molecular identifiers for immune sequencing clone quantification. One entry per CDR3 protein results from TCRdb running MiXCR on the PCR reads. This sample carries some 65,000 distinct CDR3 sequences, around 18% of them seen once, and the ten largest clones take roughly 1.5%. Sequences were obtained from naive CD8+ T cells from blood, with Jurkat cell RNA spiked in. Source of these receptors: a human donor in good health. Some libraries in this study had Jurkat cell RNA spiked in. The CDR3 runs from the conserved cysteine through the conserved F or W. A D gene is named only where the DNA matches it firmly.

cdr3_aa v_call d_call j_call
CSVRTGDSYEQYF TRBV29-1 TRBD1 TRBJ2-7
CATSGTSGAYNEQFF TRBV24-1 TRBD2 TRBJ2-1
CASSLGSGRAYTDTQYF TRBV7-2 TRBD2 TRBJ2-3
CASSYLAGANTGELFF TRBV6-6 TRBD2 TRBJ2-2
CASSRRGYEQYF TRBV19 NA TRBJ2-7
CSARDETSRYEQYF TRBV20-1 NA TRBJ2-7
CTSSLGTSGSVDTQYF TRBV4-3 TRBD2 TRBJ2-3
CASRDRVAGTDTQYF TRBV11-2 TRBD1 TRBJ2-3
CASIRAGELFF TRBV2 NA TRBJ2-2
CASSLSSAAGAPLDTQYF TRBV27 NA TRBJ2-3
CASSLIDPSYEQYF TRBV27 NA TRBJ2-7
CSASPWQGNPQPQHF TRBV20-1 NA TRBJ1-5
CASSVRMQTSGSSYNEQFF TRBV9 TRBD2 TRBJ2-1
CASRLTGPYNEQFF TRBV6-5 TRBD1 TRBJ2-1
CASSGERTYEQYF TRBV7-2 NA TRBJ2-7
CASIHPQRLAVNEQFF TRBV7-2 TRBD2 TRBJ2-1
CASALRWGAGRNTEAFF TRBV28 NA TRBJ1-1
CASSQGALGWEDNQPQHF TRBV4-3 NA TRBJ1-5
CSVTPGHPTVYEDTEAFF TRBV29-1 NA TRBJ1-1
CASSQNSGPAYEQYF TRBV14 TRBD2 TRBJ2-7
CASSSSGTGGYEQYF TRBV7-9 TRBD1 TRBJ2-7
CASSSDSSEAFF TRBV7-9 NA TRBJ1-1
CASGGVREEAWEQYF TRBV28 TRBD2 TRBJ2-7
CASSPTRAGEGYTEAFF TRBV27 NA TRBJ1-1
CASSTVNTNEQFF TRBV19 NA TRBJ2-1
CASSPEVGNEQFF TRBV7-6 NA TRBJ2-1
CASSLGTQGNQPRHF TRBV5-1 NA TRBJ1-5
CASSQDISALAGSYEQYF TRBV3-1 TRBD2 TRBJ2-7
CAGSFGGGVSEESYEQYF TRBV5-6 NA TRBJ2-7
CASSPGSTDTQYF TRBV7-9 NA TRBJ2-3
CASSLDQGDQPQHF TRBV7-9 NA TRBJ1-5
CASSLALAGGRLDTQYF TRBV7-8 TRBD2 TRBJ2-3
CASSEFYGGAEQYF TRBV2 NA TRBJ2-7
CAGSQGSGIVGAYGYTF TRBV4-3 NA TRBJ1-2
CASSQDGDSAEADTQYF TRBV4-2 NA TRBJ2-3